A selection of T cell receptor beta chains follows, all from one sample in a study of blood T cell repertoires in COVID-19. The protocol was immunoSEQ multiplex PCR, while the TCRdb copy is restricted to in-frame clones and leaves out a portion. The sample includes 100,000 to 150,000 clones, about 80% of them seen just once. The sequencing input was peripheral blood. These receptors were collected from a human donor in a cohort sampled during active COVID-19. Both conserved end residues are part of each CDR3. A D gene is named only where the DNA matches it firmly. Only part of the rows carry a size: once, few, many, or a class if the clone is expanded.

CDR3aa | CDR3nt | v_gene | abundance | j_gene | d_gene
CATSDRTSGNEQFF | TGTGCCACCAGTGATCGGACTAGCGGCAATGAGCAGTTCTTC | TRBV24-1 | - | TRBJ2-1 | TRBD2
CASRRTNYEQYF | TGTGCCAGCAGGAGGACTAACTACGAGCAGTACTTC | TRBV2 | - | TRBJ2-7 | -
CASSSRRNFNEKLFF | TGTGCCAGCAGCTCTAGACGGAACTTTAATGAAAAACTGTTTTTT | TRBV13 | - | TRBJ1-4 | -
CASSQDGLPVDRGYTF | TGCGCCAGCAGCCAAGACGGACTCCCAGTAGACCGGGGCTACACCTTC | TRBV4-1 | - | TRBJ1-2 | -
CASSRILSGNTIYF | TGTGCCAGTAGCAGGATCCTCTCTGGAAACACCATATATTTT | TRBV19 | few | TRBJ1-3 | -
CASSTARGRDTQYF | TGTGCCAGCAGCACGGCCAGGGGGAGAGATACGCAGTATTTT | TRBV28 | - | TRBJ2-3 | TRBD1
CASSLARSPSGELFF | TGTGCCAGCAGCTTGGCCAGGTCGCCGTCCGGGGAGCTGTTTTTT | TRBV5-4 | - | TRBJ2-2 | -
CASSSGQGFQETQYF | TGTGCCAGCAGCTCCGGACAGGGCTTCCAAGAGACCCAGTACTTC | TRBV7-2 | - | TRBJ2-5 | TRBD1
CASSYPGKGDTEAFF | TGTGCCAGCAGTTACCCTGGGAAGGGAGACACTGAAGCTTTCTTT | TRBV6-2/TRBV6-3 | - | TRBJ1-1 | -
CASSYSGQANTGELFF | TGTGCCAGCAGTTACTCCGGACAAGCGAACACCGGGGAGCTGTTTTTT | TRBV6-6 | once | TRBJ2-2 | -
CAISESQGGADTQYF | TGTGCCATCAGTGAGTCCCAGGGAGGAGCAGATACGCAGTATTTT | TRBV10-3 | - | TRBJ2-3 | -
CASSRAEAEKLFF | TGCGCCAGCAGCCGGGCGGAGGCCGAAAAACTGTTTTTT | TRBV4-3 | - | TRBJ1-4 | -
CASSPNRDNSPLHF | TGTGCCAGCTCACCAAACAGAGATAATTCACCCCTCCACTTT | TRBV18 | - | TRBJ1-6 | -